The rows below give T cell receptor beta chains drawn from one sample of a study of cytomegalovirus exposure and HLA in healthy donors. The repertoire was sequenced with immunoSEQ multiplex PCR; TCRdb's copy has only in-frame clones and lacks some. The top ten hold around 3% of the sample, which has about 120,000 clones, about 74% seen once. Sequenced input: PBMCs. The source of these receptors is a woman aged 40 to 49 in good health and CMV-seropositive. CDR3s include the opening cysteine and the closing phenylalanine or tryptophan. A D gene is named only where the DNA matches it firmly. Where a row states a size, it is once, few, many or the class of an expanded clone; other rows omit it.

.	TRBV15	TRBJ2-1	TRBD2	TGTGCCACCAGCCCTCGAGGGGAGGGTAGCGGGAGGACAGAGCAGTTCTTC	CATSPRGEGSGRTEQFF
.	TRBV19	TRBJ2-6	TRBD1	TGTGCCAGTAATCTTCAGGGGGCCGGGGCCAACGTCCTGACTTTC	CASNLQGAGANVLTF
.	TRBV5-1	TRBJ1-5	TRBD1	TGCGCCAGCAGACCCGGGACAGAAGCTTATAGCAATCAGCCCCAGCATTTT	CASRPGTEAYSNQPQHF
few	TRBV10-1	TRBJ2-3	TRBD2	TGCGCCGGAACTAGCGGGGGGCGGGGAAAAGATACGCAGTATTTT	CAGTSGGRGKDTQYF
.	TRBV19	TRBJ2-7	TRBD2	TGTGCCAGTAGTATTGTGGGGGGGTACGAGCAGTACTTC	CASSIVGGYEQYF
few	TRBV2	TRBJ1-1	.	TGTGCCAGCAGCGGGACAACGGCTTTCTTT	CASSGTTAFF
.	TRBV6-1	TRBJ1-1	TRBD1	TGTGCCAGCCGAGGACAGGGGGGAGCTGAAGCTTTCTTT	CASRGQGGAEAFF
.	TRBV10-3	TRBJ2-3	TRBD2	TGTGCCATCGGGACAGGGGCGACTAGCGGGAGTAGAGATACGCAGTATTTT	CAIGTGATSGSRDTQYF
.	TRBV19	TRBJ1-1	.	TGTGCCAGTAGTATCTCCACAGGGAATTGGGTCCCTGAAGCTTTCTTT	CASSISTGNWVPEAFF
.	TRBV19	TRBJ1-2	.	TGTGCCAGTAGTATGACAGTGTATGGCTACACCTTC	CASSMTVYGYTF
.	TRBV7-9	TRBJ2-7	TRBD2	TGTGCCAGCAGCTTAGCACGATACGCGGGGGCCTACGAGCAGTACTTC	CASSLARYAGAYEQYF
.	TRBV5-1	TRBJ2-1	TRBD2	TGCGCCAGCAGCCGCCCTTTTATAGCGGGAGGGATGGTAAATGAGCAGTTCTTC	CASSRPFIAGGMVNEQFF
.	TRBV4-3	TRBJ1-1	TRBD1	TGCGCCAGCAGCCAAGACAACAGGGGGAACACTGAAGCTTTCTTT	CASSQDNRGNTEAFF
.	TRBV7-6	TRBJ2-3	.	TGTGCCAGCAGCTTAATTTTCAGCGGGCAAGATACGCAGTATTTT	CASSLIFSGQDTQYF
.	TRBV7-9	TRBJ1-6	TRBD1	TGTGCCAGCAGCTCCCGACAGGGTCAGAACTCACCCCTCCACTTT	CASSSRQGQNSPLHF
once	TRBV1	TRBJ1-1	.	TGCACCAGCAGCCCTCGGGGTTCAGCTGGTTTCTTT	CTSSPRGSAGFF
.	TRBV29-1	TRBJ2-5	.	TGCAGCGTCCAACAGGCAAACCAAGAGACCCAGTACTTC	CSVQQANQETQYF